The next 16 T cell receptor beta chains were all read from a single sample in a study of T-cell memory formation after mild COVID-19. One entry per CDR3 protein, called by TCRdb with MiXCR from the 5' RACE reads. The sample gives a few hundred thousand distinct CDR3 sequences, 20% to 25% of which show up once; around an eighth is in the top ten. Sequencing used PBMCs or a T cell subset sorted from them (not recorded which). The origin of the receptors is an adult woman who had mild COVID-19 (a few samples of this study predate the infection). Cell type and time point are not known.

The chain joins TRBV7-9 to TRBJ1-1; D perhaps matches TRBD1 (5 bases). The CDR3 extends over 12 amino acids. Germline CDR1 reads SEHNR; CDR2 reads FQNEAQ (reference sequence). V lost 11 bases and J lost 3, with 13 bases in between. CDR3 in DNA: TGTGCCTCGAATTTAGGGGACACTGAAGCTTTCTTT. It translates to CASNLGDTEAFF. Variable domain in full (rest from reference TRBV7-9 and TRBJ1-1): DTGVSQNPRHKITKRGQNVTFRCDPISEHNRLYWYRQTLGQGPEFLTYFQNEAQLEKSRLLSDRFSAERPKGSFSTLEIQRTEQGDSAMYLCASNLGDTEAFFGQGTRLTVV.

The genes are TRBV12-3 or TRBV12-4 and TRBJ2-5, with 11 bases lining up with TRBD2. This CDR3 spans 17 amino acids. The ends lost 5 bases at V and 5 bases at J; junction bases unmatched: 13. CDR3: CASSLAASGRRVETQYF. As DNA, the CDR3 is TGTGCCAGCAGTCTTGCGGCTAGCGGGAGGAGGGTGGAGACCCAGTACTTC.

This clonotype was recorded at least ten times. The chain combines TRBV12-3 or TRBV12-4 with TRBJ2-1; 9 bases agree with TRBD1. This CDR3 contains 14 residues. Trimming removed 7 bases from V and 7 bases from J; junction bases left unmatched: 8. The CDR3 loop is CASIGTGYSNEQFF. In DNA form, the CDR3 reads TGTGCCAGCATCGGGACAGGGTACAGTAATGAGCAGTTCTTC.

The chain combines TRBV5-1 with TRBJ2-1; weak D call: TRBD2 (5 bases). The CDR3 contains 15 residues. Trimming shortened V by 0 bases and J by 2 bases, and 9 bases separated the two germline ends. Germline V CDR1 and CDR2: SGHRS, YFSETQ. CDR3 protein: CASSLALEAYNEQFF. Here the CDR3 DNA reads TGCGCCAGCAGCTTGGCCCTGGAGGCCTACAATGAGCAGTTCTTC.

The chain recombines TRBV15 with TRBJ2-1, with 7 nucleotides matching TRBD1. Germline CDR1 is LNHNV and CDR2 is YYDKDF (reference sequence). The CDR3 runs 15 residues. V shed 3 bases, J shed 2 bases, and the junction held 4 bases outside the gene matches. CDR3 region: CATSRNRGPYNEQFF. For the CDR3, the DNA is TGTGCCACCAGCAGGAACAGGGGCCCCTACAATGAGCAGTTCTTC.

The chain couples TRBV7-6 to TRBJ2-5, with D possibly being TRBD1 (5 bases). V lost 2 bases and J 0 bases, leaving 19 bases between the germline ends. This CDR3 has 18 amino acids. CDR1 and CDR2 (germline): SGHVS, FNYEAQ. The CDR3 sequence is CASSLLLGQAQYQETQYF. In nucleotides, the CDR3 is TGTGCCAGCAGCTTATTATTGGGGCAGGCCCAATACCAAGAGACCCAGTACTTC.

This clonotype was counted a few times. The V call is TRBV7-2, the J call TRBJ1-5; D uncertain. This CDR3 comprises 15 residues. The V end lost 5 bases, the J end lost 0 bases, and 11 bases lay between the germline ends. Looked up from germline, CDR1 is SGHTA and CDR2 is FQGNSA. The CDR3 is CASSIRAYSNQPQHF. The CDR3 DNA reads TGTGCCAGCAGCATCCGGGCTTATAGCAATCAGCCCCAGCATTTT.

This chain links TRBV3-1 with TRBJ2-7; 8 bases line up with TRBD2. In germline, CDR1 is LGHDT, CDR2 YNNKEL (reference sequence). This CDR3 is built from 12 residues. Trimming at V came to 4 bases and at J to 12 bases, leaving 8 bases not matched to a gene. The CDR3 DNA follows: TGTGCCAGCAGCCTACGAGCGGGAGCGTCGTACTTC. This translates into CASSLRAGASYF.

This clonotype has more than one count but fewer than ten. The rearrangement links TRBV24-1 to TRBJ2-1; 9 positions match TRBD2. Unmatched junction bases numbered 7, after V lost 3 bases and J lost 5 bases. The germline gives CDR1 KGHDR, CDR2 SFDVKD. CDR3 size: 16 residues. The chain's CDR3 is CATSDQSGRIHNEQFF. The CDR3 DNA reads as TGTGCCACCAGTGATCAAAGCGGGAGGATACACAATGAGCAGTTCTTC.

This clonotype occurred a few times. This chain links TRBV27 with TRBJ2-1; 8 bases line up with TRBD2. The length of the CDR3 is 13 residues. The V gene end was trimmed by 11 bases and the J gene end by 6 bases; junction bases not matched to a gene: 9. Germline CDR1 MNHEY, CDR2 SMNVEV (reference sequence). CDR3 sequence reads: CASQRELTNEQFF. The CDR3 DNA reads TGTGCCTCGCAGCGGGAGCTCACCAATGAGCAGTTCTTC.

J is TRBJ1-1 and V is TRBV3-1, with D uncertain. V was trimmed by 1 base and J by 5 bases, leaving 17 bases between them. Per germline, CDR1 LGHDT and CDR2 YNNKEL (reference sequence). The CDR3 loop spans 16 amino acids. DNA for the CDR3: TGTGCCAGCAGCCAAGGAATGCGGCTTACTGGGACTGAAGCTTTCTTT. Its protein is CASSQGMRLTGTEAFF.

The chain carries TRBV12-3 or TRBV12-4 and TRBJ2-1; tentatively, D is TRBD1 (5 bases). Trimming removed 0 bases from V and 7 bases from J, with 16 bases in between. This CDR3 is 16 amino acids long. CDR3 sequence reads: CASSLATGRPYNEQFF. The CDR3 nucleotides are TGTGCCAGCAGTTTAGCTACAGGACGCCCTTATAATGAGCAGTTCTTC.

This clonotype has just a few counts. The rearrangement uses TRBV7-2 and TRBJ2-2; 7 positions match TRBD1. Germline V gene sequence: CDR1 SGHTA, CDR2 FQGNSA. V lost 2 bases and J lost 4; bases outside the gene matches: 1. The CDR3 is made up of 14 amino acids. CDR3 residues: CASSLTGATGELFF. The CDR3 nucleotides are TGTGCCAGCAGCTTAACAGGGGCCACCGGGGAGCTGTTTTTT.

The chain is built from TRBV20-1 and TRBJ1-3; a weak D match, TRBD1 (6 bases). There are 16 residues in the CDR3. The germline V gene has CDR1 DFQATT and CDR2 SNEGSKA (reference sequence). V was trimmed by 6 bases and J by 1 base, leaving 19 bases between them. The CDR3 region has the DNA TGCAGTGCCGGGTGTTTGAGGGGGAGATCTGGAAACACCATATATTTT. Amino acids: CSAGCLRGRSGNTIYF.

The chain has TRBV9 and TRBJ1-1; D is uncertain. Germline CDR1 and CDR2: SGDLS and YYNGEE. V shed 0 bases and J shed 3 bases, with 12 bases lying between them. CDR3 length equals 15 residues. The CDR3 DNA reads TGTGCCAGCAGCGTAGAGTCGAGGGAGGACACTGAAGCTTTCTTT. Its protein product is CASSVESREDTEAFF.

The sample holds a few counts of this clonotype. The chain has TRBV20-1 and TRBJ2-1, with TRBD2 matching 10 bases. With 5 bases clipped from V and 15 bases from J, the junction kept 10 bases outside the gene matches. The CDR3 has 12 amino acids. CDR1 is DFQATT and CDR2 is SNEGSKA in the germline V gene (reference sequence). The CDR3 region has the DNA TGCAGTGCTCAAGGACTAGCGGAGATTCGGTTCTTC. It translates to CSAQGLAEIRFF.